This T cell receptor (beta chain) derives from a study of blood T cell repertoires in COVID-19. Everyone who took part was roughly 18 to 89 years old, and they came from 24 US areas. Allocation to cohorts depended on clinical history reported by the participants. In the original analysis: How many nucleated cells were present was estimated from reference gene primer amplification. Sequencing was performed with immunoSEQ multiplex PCR; in TCRdb, only in-frame clones are kept and a portion is missing. That table furnishes V, J and clone size, whereas the DNA furnished D and trimming. The profile shows 150,000 to 200,000 clones, approximately 86% of them singletons. The CDR3 runs to 19 residues. Germline-derived CDR1 and CDR2 are SGHRS and YFSETQ. V shed 3 bases and J 3 bases; nucleotides not matched to a gene: 10.

V usage is TRBV5-1 and J usage is TRBJ2-1; 15 positions match TRBD2. The sequence was collected from a woman aged 55-75 years with acute COVID-19. Sequencing was performed on PBMCs or T cells enriched from blood (not recorded which). In nucleotides, the CDR3 is TGCGCCAGCAGCTCAATAGGGACTAGCGGGGGGAAGCGCTACAATGAGCAGTTCTTC. Translation gives CASSSIGTSGGKRYNEQFF.